This T cell receptor (beta chain) was sequenced for a study of cytomegalovirus exposure and HLA in healthy donors. PCR employed 60 Vbeta and 13 Jbeta primers. Clones were read by immunoSEQ multiplex PCR, and TCRdb kept only the in-frame ones, dropping some. The table records around 190,000 clones, roughly 77% of them present only once. Germline V gene sequence: CDR1 SGHRS, CDR2 YFSETQ. V was trimmed by 4 bases and J by 0 bases, leaving 8 bases between them. The CDR3 runs 14 residues. The sequence was obtained from a woman aged 30 to 39 in good health and CMV-seropositive. The chain uses TRBV5-1 and TRBJ2-4, with no clear D. Sequenced input: PBMCs. The CDR3 nucleotides read TGCGCCAGCAGCCCGGTGCTAGCCAAAAACATTCAGTACTTC. Translated: CASSPVLAKNIQYF.